This T cell receptor (beta chain) was recorded in a study of blood T cell repertoires in COVID-19 (dated by TCRdb to the early 2020s). With respect to the entire study: The collaborator samples originated in the United States, Italy and Spain and spanned the acute and convalescent phases of COVID-19. Where available, HLA class I and class II types were taken from metadata supplied by the sample provider and were not determined by assay-based typing. The sample metadata nearly always contained a de-identified subject ID, COVID-19 status, age in years and sex. Samples came from the ongoing ImmuneRACE study (first 160 participants) plus 1,254 subjects from 6 global collaborators. Subjects who had been exposed to COVID-19, were actively infected with it, or had recovered from it provided the deeply sampled blood TCRbeta repertoires that made up the dataset. The repertoires were released in a freely available public database intended as a resource for research on the immune response to SARS-CoV-2. The prospective study material was composed of cDNA or gDNA derived from T cells, B-cell-depleted T cells, or PBMCs. The research as a whole found: The quantity of clinical and demographic metadata differed by source and by participant and was supplied without curation.

Participants in the prospective study were aged about 18 to 95 years, lived in under 30 United States geographic areas, and enrolled through a virtual design. In the prospective study, cohorts were assigned on the basis of participant-reported clinical history obtained from a screening survey and a study questionnaire. Each participant in the prospective study had whole blood, serum and a nasopharyngeal or oropharyngeal swab collected by mobile phlebotomists. Over a roughly 2-month period, participants in the prospective study had the option of providing additional blood draws and questionnaires. Blood samples from the prospective study were shipped frozen or at room temperature prior to DNA extraction. The immunoSEQ Assay, a bias-controlled multiplex PCR, was used to amplify TCRbeta CDR3 regions from genomic DNA. In the paper's pipeline: The number of nucleated cells in each sample was estimated by amplification of reference gene primers within the assay. To quantify the absolute abundance of each unique TCRbeta CDR3 rearrangement, sequence reads were collapsed and filtered. For each sample, productive Simpson clonality was calculated by taking the square root of Simpson's diversity index across productive rearrangements. Not all clones reach the TCRdb copy of this immuneACCESS table, which keeps in-frame sequences only. Checked studies attribute under half of the gap to unresolved V genes and leave the rest unexplained. The V and J calls and the clone size are those of that table, but D and trimming were determined from the DNA. This sample lists some 190,000 clones; about 77% were detected once. The ten largest clones add up to approximately 16% of the sample.

CDR1 and CDR2 are read off the germline V gene as SGHRS and YFSETQ. V is pruned by 4 bases and J by 4 bases, leaving 7 bases of the junction without a gene match. Counted from cysteine to phenylalanine, this CDR3 has 17 amino acids. The entry retains the CDR3 DNA only, 51 bases that are in frame from base 1. With regard to this clone: The clone's antigen remains unknown. Qualities for individual bases were not recorded, and no much larger clone is one base off.

The rearrangement combines TRBV5-1 with TRBJ2-1; 14 central bases correspond to TRBD2. The sequenced sample consisted of PBMCs or T cells enriched from blood (not recorded which). The TCR was taken from a woman between 45 and 60 years old with acute COVID-19. The CDR3 loop reads CASSLRTSGGRYNEQFF. The sequence in DNA is TGCGCCAGCAGCCTTCGGACTAGCGGGGGGAGGTACAATGAGCAGTTCTTC. Outside the CDR3, residues come from the reference TRBV5-1 and TRBJ2-1 proteins, so the full variable domain is: KAGVTQTPRYLIKTRGQQVTLSCSPISGHRSVSWYQQTPGQGLQFLFEYFSETQRNKGNFPGRFSGRQFSNSRSEMNVSTLELGDSALYLCASSLRTSGGRYNEQFFGPGTRLTVL.